Listed here are 26 T cell receptor beta chains from one sample, sequenced in a study of Ad26.COV2.S vaccination and SARS-CoV-2 variants. The data were produced by immunoSEQ multiplex PCR, yet TCRdb's version contains in-frame clones alone and is incomplete. Here the sample spans roughly 250,000 clones, roughly 87% being singletons. Indicated treatment: roughly 20 received Ad26.COV2.S at low or high dose, single or two shots; about 5 received placebo; per-sample allocation not given. Sampling was done on day 63 after the first vaccine or placebo injection. The source material was peripheral blood, sampled in a trial of Ad26.COV2.S vaccine versus placebo. The receptors come from a person aged 18 to 59 who received the Ad26.COV2.S COVID-19 vaccine or a placebo.

The chain has TRBV4-3 and TRBJ2-3, with a tentative D call TRBD1 (6 bases). The germline V gene has CDR1 LGHNA and CDR2 YSLEER. Deletions cut 0 bases from V and 2 bases from J, with 12 bases between. This CDR3 has 16 amino acids. Written as DNA, the CDR3 is TGCGCCAGCAGCCAAGACCGGGACATACTCACAGATACGCAGTATTTT. This codes for CASSQDRDILTDTQYF.

The chain links TRBV7-3 to TRBJ2-2; D remains unclear. V was clipped by 5 bases and J by 0 bases, with 7 bases between them. Germline CDR1 is SGHTA and CDR2 is FQGTGA. The length of the CDR3 is 14 residues. CDR3 sequence (DNA): TGTGCCAGCAGCGCCAACACGAACACCGGGGAGCTGTTTTTT. This translates into CASSANTNTGELFF.

This clone was counted between two and nine times. The chain uses TRBV9 and TRBJ1-1, with D maybe TRBD1 (5 bases). The V gene's germline CDR1 is SGDLS and CDR2 YYNGEE. The CDR3 totals 13 residues. V lost 4 bases to trimming and J lost 5 bases, with 12 bases between them. CDR3 nucleotides: TGTGCCAGCAGCCCCGGGGGAGGGACTGAAGCTTTCTTT. This sequence encodes CASSPGGGTEAFF.

J is TRBJ1-2 and V is TRBV2; possible D gene TRBD1, 6 bases. The ends were cut back, 4 bases at V and 8 bases at J, with 14 bases in the middle. From germline, CDR1 is SNHLY and CDR2 FYNNEI. This CDR3 spans 13 amino acids. The DNA of the CDR3 is TGTGCCAGCAGTGTTCAGGGGCTGGGCGGCTACACCTTC. This codes for CASSVQGLGGYTF. Drawing the rest from reference TRBV2 and TRBJ1-2, the complete variable domain is EPEVTQTPSHQVTQMGQEVILRCVPISNHLYFYWYRQILGQKVEFLVSFYNNEISEKSEIFDDQFSVERPDGSNFTLKIRSTKLEDSAMYFCASSVQGLGGYTFGSGTRLTVV.

This sequence joins TRBV21-1 and TRBJ1-5; whether TRBD1, the table's D call, matches the DNA was not checked. TRBV21-1 represents a pseudogene. The CDR3 contains 22 residues. The CDR3 loop is CASSVHSHSSLNRGYSNQPQHF. In DNA form, the CDR3 reads TGTGCCAGCAGCGTACACTCCCACTCCTCACTCAACAGGGGCTATAGCAATCAGCCCCAGCATTTT.

The rearrangement links TRBV24-1 to TRBJ2-5; a weak D match, TRBD2 (6 bases). With 6 bases removed from V and 5 bases from J, the gap between germline ends came to 18 bases. Per the germline V gene, CDR1 is KGHDR and CDR2 is SFDVKD. The CDR3 is made up of 15 amino acids. Here the CDR3 reads CATSLGGARGETQYF. Here the CDR3 DNA reads TGTGCCACCAGTTTGGGCGGGGCCCGAGGGGAGACCCAGTACTTC.

This clone was observed a few times. The V and J genes are TRBV2 and TRBJ1-5; D gene ambiguous. Trimming stripped 11 bases from V and 5 bases from J, with 13 bases between. Germline CDR1 SNHLY, CDR2 FYNNEI. CDR3 length: 12 amino acids. This chain's CDR3 is CASRESDQPQHF. CDR3 sequence (DNA): TGTGCCTCCCGGGAGTCTGATCAGCCCCAGCATTTT.

This clone came up once. The chain is built from TRBV30 and TRBJ2-5; tentatively, D is TRBD1 (5 bases). V lost 2 bases to trimming and J lost 5 bases, with 12 bases between them. This CDR3 is 13 amino acids long. Germline V gives CDR1 GTSNPN, CDR2 SVGIG (reference sequence). CDR3 DNA sequence: TGTGCCTGGAGTCGAGACAGTGGGGAGACCCAGTACTTC. Translation: CAWSRDSGETQYF.

This chain uses TRBV10-2 with TRBJ2-3, with 8 bases matching TRBD2. There are 21 residues in the CDR3. V was pared by 2 bases and J by 0 bases, with 19 bases of the junction left unmatched. Looked up from germline, CDR1 is WSHSY and CDR2 is SAAADI. This CDR3 is CASSEIKRGLLRSTSTDTQYF. CDR3 coding DNA: TGCGCCAGCAGTGAGATAAAGCGGGGGCTGTTAAGATCGACCAGCACAGATACGCAGTATTTT.

The chain carries TRBV30 and TRBJ2-6; maybe TRBD1 (5 bases). Trimming took off 0 bases at V and 0 bases at J, with 18 bases between the two ends. The CDR3 runs to 19 residues. The germline V gene has CDR1 GTSNPN and CDR2 SVGIG (reference sequence). The CDR3 DNA is TGTGCCTGGAGTGTAGGAACCGGCAGGGCTCCCTCTGGGGCCAACGTCCTGACTTTC. Protein sequence: CAWSVGTGRAPSGANVLTF.

J is TRBJ2-1 and V is TRBV4-3; TRBD1 matches at 7 bases. Germline trimming cut 4 bases from V and 2 bases from J; bases unmatched to any gene: 5. The CDR3 has 15 amino acids. Per germline, CDR1 LGHNA and CDR2 YSLEER. CDR3 loop: CASSRLTGTYNEQFF. The CDR3 coding sequence is TGCGCCAGCAGCCGCTTGACAGGGACCTACAATGAGCAGTTCTTC.

This clone was observed a single time. The chain combines TRBV2 with TRBJ1-1; a possible D gene is TRBD1 (5 bases). The CDR3 runs to 14 residues. Trimming shortened V by 5 bases and J by 2 bases, and 12 bases separated the two germline ends. Germline values: CDR1 SNHLY, CDR2 FYNNEI. For the CDR3, the DNA is TGTGCCAGCAGTCCCCCCGGGGGTAACACTGAAGCTTTCTTT. It yields the protein CASSPPGGNTEAFF. Based on the CDR3 plus reference TRBV2 and TRBJ1-1, the full variable domain is EPEVTQTPSHQVTQMGQEVILRCVPISNHLYFYWYRQILGQKVEFLVSFYNNEISEKSEIFDDQFSVERPDGSNFTLKIRSTKLEDSAMYFCASSPPGGNTEAFFGQGTRLTVV.

V gene TRBV7-3 combines with J gene TRBJ2-1, with 10 bases fitting TRBD2. The V and J ends lost 5 bases and 5 bases, in that order; junction bases with no gene match: 6. The germline CDR1 and CDR2 sequences are SGHTA and FQGTGA. CDR3 length equals 15 residues. The CDR3 DNA follows: TGTGCCAGCAGCAACTTAGCGGGGGGCCACAATGAGCAGTTCTTC. Translated, it gives CASSNLAGGHNEQFF.

The rearrangement joins TRBV5-6 to TRBJ2-3; 9 nucleotides match TRBD2. This CDR3 contains 16 residues. Germline CDR1 SGHDT, CDR2 YYEEEE. With V trimmed by 2 bases and J by 1 base, 5 bases remained unmatched. CDR3 in amino acids: CASSLSGLARTDTQYF. CDR3 nucleotide sequence: TGTGCCAGCAGCTTAAGCGGACTAGCGCGCACAGATACGCAGTATTTT.

This sequence joins TRBV27 and TRBJ2-1; 7 bases are a match to TRBD2. The CDR3 totals 15 residues. Per germline, CDR1 MNHEY and CDR2 SMNVEV (reference sequence). The junction had 4 bases not matched to a gene; V was cut back by 0 bases and J by 5 bases. The CDR3 sequence: CASSLSASGHNEQFF. The CDR3 DNA reads as TGTGCCAGCAGTTTATCGGCTAGCGGACACAATGAGCAGTTCTTC.

The CDR3 loop reads CASGLALAGGLGNEQFF. The CDR3 coding sequence is TGTGCTAGTGGTTTGGCCTTAGCGGGAGGACTAGGAAATGAGCAGTTCTTC. The chain uses TRBV12-5 and TRBJ2-1, with 10 bases fitting TRBD2. V trimming: 1 base; J trimming: 7 bases; junction bases outside the gene matches: 10. The germline V gene has CDR1 LGHNT and CDR2 FRNRAP. CDR3 length: 17 amino acids.

The chain uses TRBV5-4 and TRBJ2-6; TRBD1 aligns across 9 bases. V shed 5 bases, J shed 3 bases, and the junction held 6 bases outside the gene matches. Germline CDR1 reads SGHNT; CDR2 reads YYREEE (reference sequence). The CDR3 runs 16 residues. DNA of the CDR3: TGTGCCAGCAGGCCCGGGACAGGGAATGGGGCCAACGTCCTGACTTTC. Its protein product is CASRPGTGNGANVLTF.

The V gene is TRBV2, the J gene TRBJ2-3; D call uncertain. The CDR3 runs to 10 residues. Germline V gene lookup returns CDR1 SNHLY and CDR2 FYNNEI. Trimming removed 6 bases at V and 9 bases at J, with 7 bases between. The DNA of the CDR3 is TGTGCCAGCAGATTGGGGACGCAGTATTTT. This translates into CASRLGTQYF.

This chain links TRBV21-1 with TRBJ2-5; the table's D gene call, TRBD1, was not cross checked with the DNA. TRBV21-1 is marked as a pseudogene. CDR3 length: 15 residues. The CDR3 DNA reads as TGTGCTAGCAGCGGACGGGACAGGGGGTCGGAGACCCAGTACTTC. Protein sequence: CASSGRDRGSETQYF.

The V call is TRBV7-2, the J call TRBJ2-7; perhaps D is TRBD1 or TRBD2 (5 bases each). This CDR3 spans 14 amino acids. Trimming took 3 bases from V and 2 from J, leaving 11 bases between them. Germline V gene lookup returns CDR1 SGHTA and CDR2 FQGNSA. The CDR3 nucleotides read TGTGCCAGCAGCTTCGGGACGGGAACCTACGAGCAGTACTTC. Translation gives CASSFGTGTYEQYF.

The J gene is TRBJ2-7, the V gene TRBV6-6; 13 nucleotides line up with TRBD2. The germline gives CDR1 MNHNY, CDR2 SVGAGI (reference sequence). Losses at the gene ends were 8 bases for V and 3 bases for J; bases not matched to a gene: 4. The CDR3 runs 14 residues. The CDR3 nucleotides are TGTGCCAGCCTACTAGCGGGGGGGAGCTACGAGCAGTACTTC. Translated, it gives CASLLAGGSYEQYF.

About this clone: The same CDR3 also results from other DNA sequences found in this sample. This sequence joins TRBV12-3 or TRBV12-4 and TRBJ1-6; TRBD1 is a possible D gene (5 bases). This CDR3 has 13 amino acids. Trimming shortened V by 3 bases and J by 10 bases, and 10 bases separated the two germline ends. CDR3 in DNA: TGTGCCAGCAGTTTTTCCAGGGACTCACCCCTCCACTTT. This gives the protein CASSFSRDSPLHF.

The chain has TRBV7-3 and TRBJ2-3, with 7 bases aligning to TRBD1. Trimming removed 0 bases from V and 2 bases from J; junction bases left unmatched: 11. This CDR3 region has 18 residues. The germline V gene has CDR1 SGHTA and CDR2 FQGTGA. The chain's CDR3 is CASSLTGTANLLTDTQYF. CDR3 DNA sequence: TGTGCCAGCAGCTTAACGGGGACAGCCAACCTACTCACAGATACGCAGTATTTT.

This clone was observed once. The same CDR3 can be traced to other DNA sequences in this sample. J is TRBJ1-1 and V is TRBV5-1; D gene unclear. V was pared by 0 bases and J by 1 base, with 4 bases between. The CDR3 spans 13 residues. Germline CDR1 is SGHRS and CDR2 is YFSETQ. The CDR3 is CASSLGGNTEAFF. CDR3 bases: TGCGCCAGCAGCTTGGGTGGGAACACTGAAGCTTTCTTT.

This clone has only a few counts. CDR3 protein: CASSPTVGTAQHF. The CDR3 region has the DNA TGTGCCAGCAGTCCGACAGTGGGCACGGCCCAGCATTTT. This chain joins TRBV12-3 or TRBV12-4 and TRBJ1-5; D may be TRBD1 (5 bases). Deletions cut 5 bases from V and 11 bases from J, with 16 bases between. The CDR3 has 13 amino acids.

This clone was observed a single time. The chain joins TRBV10-1 to TRBJ1-3; maybe TRBD1 (5 bases). The CDR3 has 15 amino acids. Germline values: CDR1 WNHNN, CDR2 SYGVQD (reference sequence). Trimming pared 0 bases from V and 2 bases from J, leaving 8 bases between. The DNA for the CDR3 is TGCGCCAGCAGTGAGTCGGGGGGAACTGGAAACACCATATATTTT. Its protein is CASSESGGTGNTIYF.